The 31 T cell receptor beta chains listed next were all sequenced from one sample in a study of cytomegalovirus exposure and HLA in healthy donors. Some clones are missing from TCRdb's copy, which holds only in-frame ones; the method was immunoSEQ multiplex PCR. Of under 400,000 clones in the sample, roughly 88% were seen once. The sample comprised PBMCs. The receptors come from a young woman in good health and CMV-seronegative.

Ten or more counts support this clone. The chain joins TRBV7-8 to TRBJ1-6; TRBD1 is a possible D gene (6 bases). The germline CDR1 and CDR2 sequences are SGHVS and FQNEAQ. The CDR3 extends over 15 amino acids. V lost 10 bases and J 5 bases, leaving 18 bases between the germline ends. The CDR3, as DNA: TGTGCCATCCGGGGGGCGAGGTGGGATAATTCACCCCTCCACTTT. This sequence encodes CAIRGARWDNSPLHF.

The chain carries TRBV4-2 and TRBJ2-3; 8 positions agree with TRBD2. Germline V gives CDR1 LGHNA, CDR2 YNFKEQ. The junction had 18 bases not matched to a gene; V was cut back by 5 bases and J by 14 bases. The CDR3 is 15 amino acids. The CDR3 nucleotides read TGTGCCAGCAGCGGAAAGGCGTCGGGAGGGCCATCCCCGTATTTT. Protein sequence: CASSGKASGGPSPYF.

The chain has TRBV21-1 and TRBJ1-1; TRBD1, as called in the table, went unchecked against the DNA. TRBV21-1 is a documented pseudogene. The CDR3 consists of 12 residues. The CDR3 protein is CAGETGGTEAFF. The CDR3 region has the DNA TGTGCCGGGGAGACAGGGGGCACTGAAGCTTTCTTT.

The rearrangement uses TRBV6-1 and TRBJ1-2; 8 bases map to TRBD1. J lost 1 base, V lost 1 base, and 11 bases had no gene match. CDR1 is MNHNS, CDR2 SASEGT, per germline. The CDR3 runs to 18 residues. This CDR3 reads CASSEEGQGAPLNYGYTF. CDR3 nucleotides: TGTGCCAGCAGTGAAGAAGGGCAGGGGGCCCCACTTAACTATGGCTACACCTTC.

This chain connects TRBV19 to TRBJ2-1, with no clear D. Germline assignment: CDR1 LNHDA and CDR2 SQIVND (reference sequence). The CDR3 sequence is 11 residues long. Trimming cost V 3 bases and J 9 bases, with 6 bases left between them. CDR3 sequence: CASSIYGEQFF. Here the CDR3 DNA reads TGTGCCAGTAGTATCTATGGTGAGCAGTTCTTC.

This clone was seen just once. CDR3 loop: CASSSGLAGYNEQFF. CDR3 DNA sequence: TGTGCCAGCAGCTCGGGACTAGCGGGATACAATGAGCAGTTCTTC. The chain employs TRBV28 and TRBJ2-1, with TRBD2 identical over 13 bases. The CDR3 contains 15 residues. CDR1 is MDHEN, CDR2 SYDVKM, per germline. With 6 bases clipped from V and 4 bases from J, the junction kept 3 bases outside the gene matches.

The rearrangement links TRBV28 to TRBJ2-7; D call uncertain. Germline CDR1 MDHEN, CDR2 SYDVKM. The ends were cut back, 6 bases at V and 3 bases at J, with 9 bases in the middle. The CDR3 consists of 12 residues. CDR3 nucleotides: TGTGCCAGCAGCGCACAGTTCTACGAGCAGTACTTC. Translated: CASSAQFYEQYF.

V and J are TRBV27 and TRBJ2-3; 9 bases match TRBD2. This CDR3 has 14 residues. V trimming: 5 bases; J trimming: 6 bases; junction bases outside the gene matches: 6. Germline V gene data show CDR1 as MNHEY and CDR2 as SMNVEV (reference sequence). CDR3: CASSLSGSADTQYF. The CDR3 bases are TGTGCCAGCAGTCTTAGCGGGAGCGCGGATACGCAGTATTTT.

The V call is TRBV7-9, the J call TRBJ1-2; 9 bases match TRBD1. The CDR3 is 14 residues long. The trim removed 3 bases at V and 5 bases at J, leaving 4 bases unmatched. Germline CDR1 is SEHNR and CDR2 is FQNEAQ (reference sequence). The CDR3 reads CASSFTTGGYGYTF. DNA of the CDR3: TGTGCCAGCAGCTTCACGACAGGGGGGTATGGCTACACCTTC.

The chain recombines TRBV28 with TRBJ1-4; 7 bases are a match to TRBD1. The CDR3 is made up of 15 amino acids. Trimming removed 5 bases from V and 6 bases from J; junction bases left unmatched: 9. The germline V gene encodes CDR1 MDHEN and CDR2 SYDVKM. The CDR3 DNA sequence: TGTGCCAGCAGTCACCGACAGGGATTGGATGAAAAACTGTTTTTT. Its protein is CASSHRQGLDEKLFF.

CDR3 region: CASSLTTGNEQFF. CDR3 DNA: TGTGCCAGCAGCTTAACGACTGGCAATGAGCAGTTCTTC. The rearrangement joins TRBV7-6 to TRBJ2-1; no firm D call. Germline V gene data show CDR1 as SGHVS and CDR2 as FNYEAQ. This CDR3 is 13 amino acids long. Trimming removed 2 bases at V and 6 bases at J, with 8 bases between.

J is TRBJ2-7 and V is TRBV27; D is uncertain. V was cut by 3 bases and J by 3 bases, with 12 bases left in between. Per germline, CDR1 MNHEY and CDR2 SMNVEV (reference sequence). This CDR3 has 14 residues. The CDR3 here is CASSFTYLDYEQYF. DNA for the CDR3: TGTGCCAGCAGTTTCACGTACCTAGACTACGAGCAGTACTTC.

The chain couples TRBV4-1 to TRBJ1-1; D is unresolved. V shed 0 bases and J shed 4 bases, with 9 bases lying between them. The CDR3 loop spans 14 amino acids. The V gene's germline CDR1 is MGHRA and CDR2 YSYEKL. CDR3 protein: CASSQDGEGTEAFF. CDR3 sequence (DNA): TGCGCCAGCAGCCAAGATGGAGAGGGCACTGAAGCTTTCTTT.

The J gene is TRBJ2-1, the V gene TRBV7-9; 7 bases are shared with TRBD2. This CDR3 comprises 15 residues. Germline CDR1 and CDR2: SEHNR and FQNEAQ (reference sequence). The V segment lost 0 bases and the J segment 8 bases; nucleotides outside the gene matches: 7. CDR3 region: CASSLATAGNDEQFF. CDR3 nucleotide sequence: TGTGCCAGCAGCTTAGCAACAGCGGGGAATGATGAGCAGTTCTTC.

This chain links TRBV6-5 with TRBJ2-1; 8 bases are shared with TRBD2. CDR1 is MNHEY, CDR2 SVGAGI, per germline. This CDR3 comprises 11 residues. DNA for the CDR3: TGTAGGGCGGGGGGAAACAATGAGCAGTTCTTC. This sequence encodes CRAGGNNEQFF.

The genes are TRBV27 and TRBJ2-7, with D maybe TRBD1 (6 bases). The CDR3 loop spans 15 amino acids. Trimming shortened V by 0 bases and J by 6 bases, and 15 bases separated the two germline ends. Germline CDR1 MNHEY, CDR2 SMNVEV (reference sequence). The DNA of the CDR3 is TGTGCCAGCAGTTTATCCGTTACAGGGTCGGGCGAGCAGTACTTC. This gives the protein CASSLSVTGSGEQYF.

The V gene is TRBV4-2, the J gene TRBJ2-1, with D tentatively TRBD2 (6 bases). The ends were cut back, 3 bases at V and 6 bases at J, with 18 bases in the middle. This CDR3 is 16 amino acids long. CDR1 LGHNA and CDR2 YNFKEQ come from the germline V gene. CDR3 coding DNA: TGTGCCAGCAGCCAGCCCACTAGCCTAAACTCCAATGAGCAGTTCTTC. Residues: CASSQPTSLNSNEQFF.

J is TRBJ2-1 and V is TRBV5-1; 9 bases align to TRBD1. CDR1 SGHRS and CDR2 YFSETQ come from the germline V gene. Trimming took 1 base from V and 4 from J; bases not matched to a gene: 3. This CDR3 is 15 amino acids long. The CDR3 is CASSLTGGEYNEQFF. The DNA for the CDR3 is TGCGCCAGCAGCTTGACAGGGGGCGAATACAATGAGCAGTTCTTC.

The CDR3, as DNA: TGCGCCAGCAGTCTAATAGCGGGGGGACAAGAGACCCAGTACTTC. Protein product: CASSLIAGGQETQYF. The J gene is TRBJ2-5, the V gene TRBV4-1, with TRBD2 matching 10 bases. In germline, CDR1 is MGHRA, CDR2 YSYEKL. The CDR3 is made up of 15 amino acids. V lost 6 bases, J lost 2 bases, and 6 bases stayed unmatched.

The chain recombines TRBV10-3 with TRBJ2-3, with TRBD2 matching over 12 bases. The CDR3 extends over 15 amino acids. V gave up 5 bases and J gave up 5 bases; unmatched junction bases: 5. Germline CDR1 is ENHRY and CDR2 is SYGVKD. In nucleotides, the CDR3 is TGTGCCATCAGTCTAGCGGGGGGGCGAATAGATACGCAGTATTTT. This translates into CAISLAGGRIDTQYF.

This clone appeared a single time. The chain has TRBV14 and TRBJ1-6; 7 nucleotides agree with TRBD1. This CDR3 region has 15 residues. Germline loops: CDR1 SGHDN, CDR2 FVKESK. The junction had 8 bases not matched to a gene; V was cut back by 4 bases and J by 8 bases. CDR3 in DNA: TGTGCCAGCAGCCGCCACAGGGGTAAGGATTCACCCCTCCACTTT. Protein: CASSRHRGKDSPLHF.

V and J are TRBV30 and TRBJ2-1; 9 bases line up with TRBD2. The ends lost 1 base at V and 4 bases at J; junction bases unmatched: 20. The V gene's germline CDR1 is GTSNPN and CDR2 SVGIG (reference sequence). This CDR3 spans 20 amino acids. CDR3 DNA sequence: TGTGCCTGGAGTGAACAATTCGCTAGCGGGGTGCGTTTGGGGTACAATGAGCAGTTCTTC. Its translation: CAWSEQFASGVRLGYNEQFF. Variable domain in full (rest from reference TRBV30 and TRBJ2-1): SQTIHQWPATLVQPVGSPLSLECTVEGTSNPNLYWYRQAAGRGLQLLFYSVGIGQISSEVPQNLSASRPQDRQFILSSKKLLLSDSGFYLCAWSEQFASGVRLGYNEQFFGPGTRLTVL.

The chain uses TRBV7-9 and TRBJ1-1; maybe TRBD1 (6 bases). The germline CDR1 and CDR2 sequences are SEHNR and FQNEAQ (reference sequence). The CDR3 loop spans 14 amino acids. Between the trimmed V and J ends, which lost 6 bases and 3 bases, there was a span of 14 bases. DNA for the CDR3: TGTGCCAGCAGTCCCTTAACAGGGCACACTGAAGCTTTCTTT. Its translation: CASSPLTGHTEAFF.

Details on this clone: The junction and the germline gene differ at one end; a read error may be behind it. The CDR3 DNA sequence: TGTGCCAGCAGCGAAGGCGGCCCGAACACTGAAGCTTTCTTT. Translated, it gives CASSEGGPNTEAFF. V usage is TRBV2 and J usage is TRBJ1-1; D remains unclear. This CDR3 region has 14 residues. Germline assignment: CDR1 SNHLY and CDR2 FYNNEI.

This sequence joins TRBV9 and TRBJ2-5, with a weak D call TRBD1 (5 bases). Germline V lookup: CDR1 SGDLS, CDR2 YYNGEE. The V end lost 3 bases, the J end lost 5 bases, and 14 bases lay between the germline ends. The CDR3 is made up of 14 amino acids. The CDR3 reads CASSGQPNGETQYF. CDR3 DNA sequence: TGTGCCAGCAGCGGACAGCCTAATGGGGAGACCCAGTACTTC.

In this sample, this clone turned up once. This sequence joins TRBV18 and TRBJ2-5, with 7 bases that match TRBD1. After removal of 8 bases from V and 2 bases from J, the junction contained 2 bases not matched to a gene. The CDR3 contains 12 residues. Per the germline V gene, CDR1 is KGHSH and CDR2 is LQKENI. This CDR3 reads CASGTVQETQYF. The CDR3 coding sequence is TGTGCCAGCGGGACAGTACAAGAGACCCAGTACTTC. The complete variable domain, with remaining parts taken from reference TRBV18 and TRBJ2-5, reads NAGVMQNPRHLVRRRGQEARLRCSPMKGHSHVYWYRQLPEEGLKFMVYLQKENIIDESGMPKERFSAEFPKEGPSILRIQQVVRGDSAAYFCASGTVQETQYFGPGTRLLVL.

The gene calls are TRBV25-1 and TRBJ1-3; D is undetermined. V was clipped by 1 base and J by 0 bases, with 13 bases between them. CDR3 length: 17 amino acids. The germline CDR1 and CDR2 sequences are MGHDK and SYGVNS. In nucleotides, the CDR3 is TGTGCCAGCAGTGAATTTGGTCTATCGAGCTCTGGAAACACCATATATTTT. Translating it yields CASSEFGLSSSGNTIYF. Looking up the rest from reference TRBV25-1 and TRBJ1-3 gives the full variable domain: EADIYQTPRYLVIGTGKKITLECSQTMGHDKMYWYQQDPGMELHLIHYSYGVNSTEKGDLSSESTVSRIRTEHFPLTLESARPSHTSQYLCASSEFGLSSSGNTIYFGEGSWLTVV.

The chain combines TRBV27 with TRBJ2-5, with D hard to call. V lost 0 bases to trimming and J lost 2 bases, with 4 bases between them. The CDR3 runs 13 residues. Germline V gives CDR1 MNHEY, CDR2 SMNVEV (reference sequence). In DNA, the CDR3 is TGTGCCAGCAGTTTATCGAGGCAAGAGACCCAGTACTTC. This gives the protein CASSLSRQETQYF.

This clone was counted once. The V gene is TRBV30, the J gene TRBJ2-2, with D perhaps matching TRBD1 (6 bases). Trimming took 0 bases from V and 2 from J, leaving 16 bases between them. The germline CDR1 and CDR2 sequences are GTSNPN and SVGIG (reference sequence). This CDR3 is built from 17 residues. This CDR3 reads CAWSVGSGHYNTGELFF. The CDR3 DNA follows: TGTGCCTGGAGTGTAGGATCGGGACATTATAACACCGGGGAGCTGTTTTTT.

This clone was seen a handful of times. The rearrangement links TRBV7-3 to TRBJ2-2; D not certain. V dropped 5 bases and J dropped 0 bases, with 4 bases sitting between them. CDR1 and CDR2 (germline): SGHTA, FQGTGA. The length of the CDR3 is 13 residues. The CDR3 DNA reads as TGTGCCAGCAGCCCTACGAACACCGGGGAGCTGTTTTTT. It codes for CASSPTNTGELFF.

The gene calls are TRBV6-1 and TRBJ2-7, with D uncertain. The CDR3 has 13 amino acids. The V gene's germline CDR1 is MNHNS and CDR2 SASEGT. Trimming left V 2 bases short and J 3 bases short, with 8 bases between. CDR3 amino acids: CASSEHGVYEQYF. The CDR3, as DNA: TGTGCCAGCAGTGAACATGGAGTCTACGAGCAGTACTTC.